Shown below are 29 T cell receptor beta chains from a single sample sequenced in a study of CD8 T cells in ankylosing spondylitis. TCRdb re-called the 5' RACE reads with MiXCR, one entry per CDR3 protein. The table lists about 240,000 distinct CDR3 sequences, around 9.2% of them singletons. Material for sequencing was blood, either unsorted or a sorted T cell fraction (not recorded which). These receptors originate from a male donor with ankylosing spondylitis or in good health (not recorded which).

The sample holds a few counts of this clonotype. The chain joins TRBV27 to TRBJ2-6, with TRBD1 identical over 7 bases. The CDR3 totals 18 residues. The V segment lost 2 bases and the J segment 2 bases; nucleotides outside the gene matches: 9. The V gene's germline CDR1 is MNHEY and CDR2 SMNVEV (reference sequence). The CDR3 region is CASSLNSRGGAGANVLTF. The CDR3 DNA is TGTGCCAGCAGTTTAAACAGTCGAGGGGGCGCTGGGGCCAACGTCCTGACTTTC.

This clonotype occurred many times. This rearrangement joins TRBV5-1 to TRBJ1-2; D not certain. Germline values: CDR1 SGHRS, CDR2 YFSETQ. The CDR3 has 14 residues. V was clipped by 0 bases and J by 4 bases, with 10 bases between them. CDR3 in DNA: TGCGCCAGCAGCTTGGATGGCGGAACCTATGGCTACACCTTC. Protein product: CASSLDGGTYGYTF.

There are many counts of this clonotype. The chain couples TRBV5-1 to TRBJ1-2, with 9 bases matching TRBD1. Germline V gene data show CDR1 as SGHRS and CDR2 as YFSETQ. The CDR3 has 14 amino acids. After removal of 5 bases from V and 4 bases from J, the junction contained 6 bases not matched to a gene. CDR3 amino acids: CASSPGQGTYGYTF. In DNA, the CDR3 is TGCGCCAGCAGTCCGGGACAGGGCACCTATGGCTACACCTTC.

In its sample, this clonotype was seen many times. The genes are TRBV27 and TRBJ2-2; D is uncertain. Deletions cut 2 bases from V and 2 bases from J, with 9 bases between. Germline V gene lookup returns CDR1 MNHEY and CDR2 SMNVEV (reference sequence). The CDR3 runs to 15 residues. The CDR3 DNA follows: TGTGCCAGCAGTTTAAGGGCAGCAAACACCGGGGAGCTGTTTTTT. This encodes CASSLRAANTGELFF.

This chain joins TRBV6-4 and TRBJ2-3; unclear D gene. The V gene's germline CDR1 is MRHNA and CDR2 SNTAGT. This CDR3 is built from 15 residues. V lost 4 bases and J lost 1, with 12 bases in between. The CDR3 loop is CASSALPGGTDTQYF. CDR3 in DNA: TGTGCCAGCAGTGCATTGCCTGGGGGCACAGATACGCAGTATTTT.

This clonotype was seen more than once but under ten times. The CDR3 region is CASSLDGRGLGDEQFF. The CDR3 DNA follows: TGTGCCAGCAGCTTAGACGGCAGGGGGCTAGGGGATGAGCAGTTCTTC. The rearrangement uses TRBV11-1 and TRBJ2-1; 8 bases match TRBD1. J lost 8 bases, V lost 1 base, and 10 bases had no gene match. The germline CDR1 and CDR2 sequences are SGHAT and FQDESV (reference sequence). The CDR3 has 16 residues.

This clonotype was seen repeatedly, ten times or more. The rearrangement uses TRBV4-1 and TRBJ2-3, with 8 positions matching TRBD2. CDR3 length equals 15 residues. V dropped 2 bases and J dropped 0; count of bases not matched to a gene: 1. Germline V CDR1 and CDR2: MGHRA, YSYEKL. This CDR3 reads CASSQQRGSTDTQYF. CDR3 sequence (DNA): TGCGCCAGCAGCCAACAGCGGGGGAGCACAGATACGCAGTATTTT.

This clonotype was detected many times. The chain links TRBV20-1 to TRBJ1-6, with TRBD1 matching 8 bases. Germline V CDR1 and CDR2: DFQATT, SNEGSKA (reference sequence). The CDR3 loop spans 13 amino acids. Germline trimming cut 5 bases from V and 10 bases from J; bases unmatched to any gene: 7. The CDR3 is CSAARQGRSPLHF. The DNA for the CDR3 is TGCAGTGCTGCCCGACAGGGGAGATCACCCCTCCACTTT.

This clonotype was counted many times. This rearrangement joins TRBV19 to TRBJ2-7; the match to TRBD1 covers 9 bases. This CDR3 spans 16 amino acids. V lost 9 bases, J lost 6 bases, and 18 bases stayed unmatched. Germline V lookup: CDR1 LNHDA, CDR2 SQIVND (reference sequence). The DNA of the CDR3 is TGTGCCAGCTCTGCATTAAAGGGACAGGGTCTCGTCGAGCAGTACTTC. Its protein is CASSALKGQGLVEQYF.

This clonotype was counted only a few times. The V gene is TRBV15, the J gene TRBJ1-2; D unclear. Germline CDR1 LNHNV, CDR2 YYDKDF (reference sequence). Between the trimmed V and J ends, which lost 6 bases and 8 bases, there was a span of 22 bases. CDR3 length: 15 residues. The CDR3 region is CATSPPGAGLRGYTF. CDR3 nucleotides: TGTGCCACCAGTCCGCCAGGAGCTGGCTTAAGGGGCTACACCTTC.

Concerning this clonotype: A much bigger clone sits one base away, suggesting this may be a read error. This sequence joins TRBV27 and TRBJ2-1, with D perhaps matching TRBD2 (6 bases). This CDR3 has 15 residues. Germline values: CDR1 MNHEY, CDR2 SMNVEV (reference sequence). V shed 5 bases and J shed 16 bases, with 27 bases lying between them. CDR3 region: CASSPSGTSDGRHFF. The CDR3 nucleotides read TGTGCCAGCAGTCCCTCAGGGACTTCAGACGGCCGGCACTTCTTC.

The table lists this clonotype with many counts. This chain uses TRBV12-3 or TRBV12-4 with TRBJ2-3, with TRBD1 matching 9 bases. This CDR3 spans 15 amino acids. Losses at the gene ends were 5 bases for V and 5 bases for J; bases not matched to a gene: 8. CDR3 coding DNA: TGTGCCAGCAGTAACTCGGGACAGGGTGAAGATACGCAGTATTTT. Translating it yields CASSNSGQGEDTQYF.

There are many counts of this clonotype. This sequence joins TRBV11-2 and TRBJ2-2; TRBD2 aligns across 13 bases. Trimming cost V 3 bases and J 4 bases; bases outside gene matches: 8. The CDR3 runs to 18 residues. Germline V lookup: CDR1 SGHAT, CDR2 FQNNGV. CDR3: CASSFPTSGRISTGELFF. The CDR3 DNA follows: TGTGCCAGCAGCTTCCCGACTAGCGGGAGGATCAGCACCGGGGAGCTGTTTTTT.

The chain carries TRBV19 and TRBJ1-1; no clear D gene. Trimming removed 3 bases at V and 2 bases at J, with 13 bases between. The CDR3 sequence is 15 residues long. Germline loops: CDR1 LNHDA, CDR2 SQIVND (reference sequence). CDR3 region: CASSIAWATNTEAFF. Here the CDR3 DNA reads TGTGCCAGTAGTATCGCATGGGCAACCAACACTGAAGCTTTCTTT. Complete variable domain (other parts from reference TRBV19 and TRBJ1-1): DGGITQSPKYLFRKEGQNVTLSCEQNLNHDAMYWYRQDPGQGLRLIYYSQIVNDFQKGDIAEGYSVSREKKESFPLTVTSAQKNPTAFYLCASSIAWATNTEAFFGQGTRLTVV.

This clonotype occurred many times. The CDR3 nucleotides read TGCGCCAGCAGCCAAGACAGGGGTTTTGGCTACGAGCAGTACTTC. Translated: CASSQDRGFGYEQYF. The chain links TRBV4-3 to TRBJ2-7; tentatively, D is TRBD1 (6 bases). Germline lookup yields CDR1 LGHNA and CDR2 YSLEER. The CDR3 has 15 residues. V was pared by 0 bases and J by 3 bases, with 12 bases between.

The rearrangement links TRBV7-9 to TRBJ2-7, with 7 bases identical to TRBD2. Germline V lookup: CDR1 SEHNR, CDR2 FQNEAQ (reference sequence). This CDR3 comprises 16 residues. After removal of 8 bases from V and 0 bases from J, the junction contained 13 bases not matched to a gene. CDR3 loop: CASGLFSGSSSYEQYF. DNA for the CDR3: TGTGCCAGCGGTCTGTTTAGCGGGTCAAGCTCCTACGAGCAGTACTTC.

This clonotype was seen ten or more times. The V and J genes are TRBV7-3 and TRBJ2-2, with D maybe TRBD2 (6 bases). Trimming removed 4 bases at V and 1 base at J, with 10 bases between. Germline V gene lookup returns CDR1 SGHTA and CDR2 FQGTGA. CDR3 length: 15 residues. In DNA form, the CDR3 reads TGTGCCAGCAGCTCCGCGGGGCTGAACACCGGGGAGCTGTTTTTT. It encodes CASSSAGLNTGELFF.

This clonotype was counted ten times or more. V gene TRBV27 combines with J gene TRBJ2-1; 11 nucleotides agree with TRBD2. Germline V gene lookup returns CDR1 MNHEY and CDR2 SMNVEV (reference sequence). CDR3 size: 16 residues. Trimming cost V 4 bases and J 4 bases; bases outside gene matches: 6. CDR3 loop: CASSSPSGGLYNEQFF. The CDR3 bases are TGTGCCAGCAGTTCACCTAGCGGGGGGCTGTACAATGAGCAGTTCTTC.

This clonotype was detected many times. The chain employs TRBV6-5 and TRBJ2-7; TRBD1 matches 9 bases. J lost 3 bases, V lost 4 bases, and 7 bases had no gene match. The CDR3 consists of 15 residues. The V gene's germline CDR1 is MNHEY and CDR2 SVGAGI. The CDR3 reads CASSSPGQGLYEQYF. For the CDR3, the DNA is TGTGCCAGCAGTTCTCCGGGACAGGGCCTCTACGAGCAGTACTTC.

In its sample, this clonotype was seen many times. At one end, the junction sequence differs from germline, possibly due to a read error. The chain joins TRBV4-2 to TRBJ2-5; D unclear. This CDR3 has 13 amino acids. Looked up from germline, CDR1 is LGHNA and CDR2 is YNFKEQ. In DNA, the CDR3 is TGCGCCAGCAGCCAAGGGAATCAAGAGACCCAGTACTTC. This encodes CASSQGNQETQYF.

This clonotype was recorded at least ten times. The chain has TRBV30 and TRBJ2-7; D is unresolved. V lost 0 bases and J lost 0, with 6 bases in between. This CDR3 is built from 13 residues. The germline V gene encodes CDR1 GTSNPN and CDR2 SVGIG (reference sequence). The CDR3 nucleotides are TGTGCCTGGAGTGTCACCGACTCCTACGAGCAGTACTTC. Amino acids: CAWSVTDSYEQYF.

In its sample, this clonotype was seen many times. The V and J genes are TRBV29-1 and TRBJ1-2; 8 nucleotides align to TRBD1. Germline trimming cut 2 bases from V and 8 bases from J; bases unmatched to any gene: 7. CDR3 length equals 13 residues. Germline loops: CDR1 SQVTM, CDR2 ANQGSEA. The CDR3 coding sequence is TGCAGCGTTGAACCCTCGACAGGGGAAGGCTACACCTTC. This translates into CSVEPSTGEGYTF.

The rearrangement joins TRBV5-1 to TRBJ2-1; 7 bases agree with TRBD1. Germline CDR1 reads SGHRS; CDR2 reads YFSETQ. V lost 0 bases to trimming and J lost 0 bases; unmatched junction nucleotides: 12. The CDR3 is 19 amino acids. The CDR3 DNA follows: TGCGCCAGCAGCTTGGCCAGACAGGGTCCCGCCTTCTCCTACAATGAGCAGTTCTTC. Translating it yields CASSLARQGPAFSYNEQFF.

The chain recombines TRBV7-9 with TRBJ1-2; D gene ambiguous. The CDR3 totals 15 residues. CDR1 SEHNR and CDR2 FQNEAQ come from the germline V gene (reference sequence). Deletions cut 4 bases from V and 4 bases from J, with 16 bases between. CDR3: CASSSGPARTYGYTF. CDR3 DNA sequence: TGTGCCAGCAGCTCTGGACCGGCTCGAACCTATGGCTACACCTTC. The full variable domain, with the rest looked up from reference TRBV7-9 and TRBJ1-2, is DTGVSQNPRHKITKRGQNVTFRCDPISEHNRLYWYRQTLGQGPEFLTYFQNEAQLEKSRLLSDRFSAERPKGSFSTLEIQRTEQGDSAMYLCASSSGPARTYGYTFGSGTRLTVV.

At least ten counts were recorded for this clonotype. This chain uses TRBV10-3 with TRBJ2-3, with 7 bases fitting TRBD2. Germline V gene lookup returns CDR1 ENHRY and CDR2 SYGVKD. The J segment lost 3 bases and the V segment lost 5 bases, leaving 5 bases of the junction unmatched. The CDR3 has 14 amino acids. CDR3 region: CAISPGLQTDTQYF. The CDR3 coding sequence is TGTGCCATCAGTCCGGGACTACAAACAGATACGCAGTATTTT.

This clonotype was counted a few times. A junction end diverges from the germline sequence, so it may reflect a read error. V gene TRBV5-1 combines with J gene TRBJ2-1; the match to TRBD1 covers 8 bases. CDR1 SGHRS and CDR2 YFSETQ come from the germline V gene. The CDR3 is made up of 12 amino acids. CDR3 loop: CASGGTGENEQF. CDR3 bases: TGCGCCAGCGGGGGGACAGGCGAAAATGAGCAGTTC.

The sample holds many counts of this clonotype. The rearrangement joins TRBV3-1 to TRBJ2-1, with D perhaps TRBD2 (6 bases). Trimming removed 5 bases at V and 10 bases at J, with 18 bases between. Germline V gene lookup returns CDR1 LGHDT and CDR2 YNNKEL (reference sequence). CDR3 length: 14 amino acids. Here the CDR3 reads CASSFRGFLGEQFF. Here the CDR3 DNA reads TGTGCCAGCAGCTTTCGGGGGTTTCTCGGGGAGCAGTTCTTC.

This clonotype has a count of ten or more. The junction departs from germline at one end; a sequencing error may be responsible. V is TRBV7-2 and J is TRBJ2-7, with D possibly matching TRBD2 (6 bases). The germline V gene has CDR1 SGHTA and CDR2 FQGNSA. The CDR3 runs 15 residues. The chain's CDR3 is CASSTRTTLSSEQYF. CDR3 coding DNA: TGTGCCAGCAGCACGAGGACTACCCTCTCCTCCGAGCAGTACTTC. Drawing the rest from reference TRBV7-2 and TRBJ2-7, the complete variable domain is GAGVSQSPSNKVTEKGKDVELRCDPISGHTALYWYRQSLGQGLEFLIYFQGNSAPDKSGLPSDRFSAERTGGSVSTLTIQRTQQEDSAVYLCASSTRTTLSSEQYFGPGTRLTVT.

This chain joins TRBV12-3 or TRBV12-4 and TRBJ1-1; TRBD1 aligns across 9 bases. This CDR3 comprises 16 residues. The junction had 9 bases not matched to a gene; V was cut back by 6 bases and J by 1 base. CDR3 residues: CASSQDRGEGNTEAFF. CDR3 DNA sequence: TGTGCCAGCAGCCAGGACAGGGGCGAGGGGAACACTGAAGCTTTCTTT.